These T cell receptor beta chains were read from a single sample in a study of T cell responses to AZD1222 COVID-19 vaccine. Measured with immunoSEQ multiplex PCR; TCRdb has only the in-frame clones, and not every one. Of 95,000 to 150,000 clones listed, less than 95% are singletons. Sequencing used peripheral blood, obtained on day 0 of MenACWY control vaccination. All receptors come from an adult in good health. Both conserved end residues are part of each CDR3.

J gene | V gene | CDR3 protein
TRBJ2-7 | TRBV2 | CASEGGGYEQYF
TRBJ1-6 | TRBV6-1 | CASSGRGGGETFLSSPLHF
TRBJ1-1 | TRBV15 | CATSRSRTEAFF
TRBJ1-2 | TRBV28 | CASGTGGIEGYTF
TRBJ2-7 | TRBV10-3 | CAISESIGENRYEQYF
TRBJ2-1 | TRBV5-1 | CASSNTGTVFYNEQFF
TRBJ1-4 | TRBV28 | CASGTGGSEEKLFF
TRBJ2-1 | TRBV6-5 | CASSRDRDRINEQFF
TRBJ1-5 | TRBV12-3/TRBV12-4 | CASTMTGDQPQHF
TRBJ1-2 | TRBV29-1 | CSVHTPTGYNTF
TRBJ2-1 | TRBV7-2 | CASSLEATYNEQFF
TRBJ1-1 | TRBV6-6 | CASLHRGRGGTEAFF
TRBJ2-7 | TRBV29-1 | CSVGEGQGYEQYF
TRBJ2-5 | TRBV6-6 | CASGRPRTGDETQYF
TRBJ2-3 | TRBV5-4 | CASGKREGTDTQYF
TRBJ1-1 | TRBV5-4 | CASSLGGNTEAFF
TRBJ2-1 | TRBV18 | CASSASTSSYNEQFF
TRBJ1-5 | TRBV6-5 | CASRDGEGSNQPQHF
TRBJ1-6 | TRBV12-3/TRBV12-4 | CASRGQGHSPLHF
TRBJ1-1 | TRBV14 | CASSHRLMNTEAFF
TRBJ2-7 | TRBV19 | CASGSGGGSYEQYF
TRBJ1-6 | TRBV15 | CATSRDTENSPLHF
TRBJ1-1 | TRBV2 | CASSRERDTEAFF
TRBJ2-5 | TRBV7-9 | CASSSGFFETQYF
TRBJ2-1 | TRBV9 | CASSYRGYNEQFF
TRBJ2-3 | TRBV28 | CASSLQIQVTRDTDTQYF
TRBJ1-5 | TRBV7-3 | CASSLSGGQPQHF
TRBJ1-1 | TRBV19 | CASRAGAAGLLAFF
TRBJ2-3 | TRBV10-2 | CASSDRSGTSPQYF